This note documents a single T cell receptor beta chain sequence. Antigen: not known. The data derive from a study of T cell responses to AZD1222 COVID-19 vaccine. Study-level points and caveats: Samples come after the peak T cell response, not at day 14. CD4 TCRs covered the whole spike, strongest at regions 160-218 and 743-854. Close to half of all spike-specific TCRs reportedly target regions of the variants that are unmutated.

With 5 bases removed from V and 3 bases from J, the gap between germline ends came to 15 bases. Per germline, CDR1 SEHNR and CDR2 FQNEAQ (reference sequence). The CDR3 consists of 15 residues. Sequencing was performed with immunoSEQ multiplex PCR; in TCRdb, only in-frame clones are kept and a portion is missing. This table has over 110,000 clones, approximately 93% appearing once. This material consisted of peripheral blood, taken after recovery from COVID-19. J is TRBJ2-3 and V is TRBV7-9, with TRBD1 as a possible D gene (6 bases). The origin of this receptor is an adult who had recovered from COVID-19. CDR3 residues: CASSHPTGVTDTQYF. Here the CDR3 DNA reads TGTGCCAGCAGCCACCCGACAGGCGTTACAGATACGCAGTATTTT. The variable domain in full, with the rest retrieved from reference TRBV7-9 and TRBJ2-3, is DTGVSQNPRHKITKRGQNVTFRCDPISEHNRLYWYRQTLGQGPEFLTYFQNEAQLEKSRLLSDRFSAERPKGSFSTLEIQRTEQGDSAMYLCASSHPTGVTDTQYFGPGTRLTVL.